This T cell receptor beta chain was sequenced during a study of identical twins. From germline, CDR1 is ENHRY and CDR2 SYGVKD. The CDR3 spans 15 residues. V shed 4 bases, J shed 6 bases, and the junction held 7 bases outside the gene matches. Overall study findings and caveats: Invariant MAIT and iNKT cells may have partly biased zero-insertion analyses. There were fewer insertions in abundant cord blood beta clonotypes, but memory repertoires showed no such pattern.

Each CDR3 protein gets one entry after TCRdb re-called the 5' RACE reads with MiXCR. The sample records 350,000 to 600,000 distinct CDR3 sequences, 14% being singletons. On this clonotype: The antigen remains undetermined.

These data also featured in a second study, about yellow fever vaccine responses in identical twins.

The rearrangement links TRBV10-3 to TRBJ2-2, with TRBD2 matching over 8 bases. Sequenced input: CD4+ T cells sorted from blood. The source of this sequence is a woman under 30 in good health. The CDR3 sequence is CAISGREGYAGELFF. In nucleotides, the CDR3 is TGTGCCATCAGTGGACGGGAGGGGTACGCCGGGGAGCTGTTTTTT.